These 28 T cell receptor beta chains share one sample of origin, sequenced in a study of CXCR3-negative and CXCR3-positive naive CD8 T cells. Points from the study as a whole: For CXCR3-positive naive cells, TRB CDR3s were more hydrophobic than those of CXCR3-negative naive cells.

These receptors have no known antigen. The libraries of TRB cDNA were prepared using 5' RACE with UMI labels. TCRdb processed the 5' RACE reads again and assigns one entry to each CDR3 protein, with no DNA. This sample contains roughly 61,000 distinct CDR3 sequences. The sequenced sample was naive CXCR3+ CD8+ T cells from blood. Subset here: CD45RO-CCR7+CD27+CD95- naive CD8+ T cells expressing CXCR3 (TNR3+). The receptors originated from a human donor in good health. Some clones in this sample may be carry-over from other donors' samples.

V is TRBV7-2 and J is TRBJ1-2; lacking DNA, the TRBD1 call made by TCRdb goes unchecked. Germline V gives CDR1 SGHTA, CDR2 FQGNSA. The CDR3 consists of 15 residues. The CDR3: CASSLDIRASDGYTF.

The chain recombines TRBV29-1 with TRBJ2-1; absent DNA, TCRdb's TRBD1 call cannot be checked. The CDR3 contains 15 residues. Germline CDR1 and CDR2: SQVTM and ANQGSEA. CDR3: CSGGPTPLSGNEQFF.

The rearrangement uses TRBV12-3 or TRBV12-4 and TRBJ1-1; the D call of TRBD1 rests on TCRdb alone, since no DNA is present to check it. This CDR3 is 15 amino acids long. The CDR3 loop is CASSVRGAGNTEAFF.

The rearrangement joins TRBV28 to TRBJ2-2. The CDR3 contains 12 residues. Germline CDR1 and CDR2: MDHEN and SYDVKM. The CDR3: CASRFFTGELFF.

V and J are TRBV29-1 and TRBJ1-1; TCRdb selects TRBD1, and the lack of DNA leaves this call unchecked. The CDR3 totals 16 residues. Germline CDR1 SQVTM, CDR2 ANQGSEA. The CDR3 reads CSVVGGGESMNTEAFF.

This chain links TRBV29-1 with TRBJ2-5; the D call from TCRdb, TRBD2, cannot be confirmed without DNA. Germline CDR1 reads SQVTM; CDR2 reads ANQGSEA. CDR3 length equals 14 residues. CDR3 protein: CSVDGLAGAETQYF.

The V call is TRBV9, the J call TRBJ2-7; there is no DNA to check the TCRdb D call of TRBD1. This CDR3 is built from 16 residues. CDR1 is SGDLS, CDR2 YYNGEE, per germline. The CDR3 sequence: CASSLRGRDFGDEQYF.

The V call is TRBV7-4, the J call TRBJ1-3; TCRdb designates TRBD1, a call that cannot be tested without DNA. CDR1 and CDR2 (germline): SGHVT, SQSDAQ. The CDR3 length is 16 residues. CDR3 protein: CASTTGRDRVVNTIYF.

The J gene is TRBJ1-1, the V gene TRBV14; the D call from TCRdb, TRBD1, cannot be confirmed without DNA. The germline gives CDR1 SGHDN, CDR2 FVKESK. This CDR3 is 18 amino acids long. CDR3: CASSQDLTGPGENTEAFF.

The chain recombines TRBV29-1 with TRBJ1-1; TCRdb's assignment of TRBD1 cannot be checked, as there is no DNA. Germline assignment: CDR1 SQVTM and CDR2 ANQGSEA. The CDR3 has 13 amino acids. The CDR3 sequence is CSVEVGRATEAFF.

V gene TRBV25-1 combines with J gene TRBJ1-2. Germline-derived CDR1 and CDR2 are MGHDK and SYGVNS. The CDR3 loop spans 14 amino acids. CDR3 residues: CASLEEGLMYGYTF.

The genes are TRBV20-1 and TRBJ2-5; the TCRdb D gene call, TRBD1, has no DNA to confirm it. The CDR3 has 17 residues. The germline CDR1 and CDR2 sequences are DFQATT and SNEGSKA (reference sequence). CDR3 residues: CSANGDRALSSGETQYF.

This chain connects TRBV14 to TRBJ1-1. This CDR3 is built from 18 residues. The germline CDR1 and CDR2 sequences are SGHDN and FVKESK. CDR3 protein: CASSQDSRKSKGNTEAFF.

The chain has TRBV11-2 and TRBJ1-1; TCRdb lists TRBD1, though no DNA is available to test this call. Germline CDR1 SGHAT, CDR2 FQNNGV. This CDR3 has 13 residues. The CDR3 region is CASSLSGTAEAFF. The whole variable domain, filled in from reference TRBV11-2 and TRBJ1-1, reads EAGVAQSPRYKIIEKRQSVAFWCNPISGHATLYWYQQILGQGPKLLIQFQNNGVVDDSQLPKDRFSAERLKGVDSTLKIQPAKLEDSAVYLCASSLSGTAEAFFGQGTRLTVV.

The J gene is TRBJ1-1, the V gene TRBV20-1; TCRdb designates TRBD1, a call that cannot be tested without DNA. The CDR3 totals 12 residues. Germline V gene lookup returns CDR1 DFQATT and CDR2 SNEGSKA (reference sequence). The CDR3 reads CSAKPQGTEAFF.

V is TRBV7-2 and J is TRBJ1-6. CDR1 is SGHTA and CDR2 is FQGNSA in the germline V gene. The CDR3 length is 15 residues. The chain's CDR3 is CASSRGEGSPSPLHF.

V is TRBV11-2 and J is TRBJ2-1; the TRBD1 assignment by TCRdb is unverifiable without DNA. This CDR3 spans 15 amino acids. From germline, CDR1 is SGHAT and CDR2 FQNNGV. The CDR3 loop is CASSLGVAGTDEQFF.

J is TRBJ1-2 and V is TRBV28. This CDR3 is 15 amino acids long. Germline V gives CDR1 MDHEN, CDR2 SYDVKM. The CDR3 sequence: CASSPPGGGGWGYTF.

The V call is TRBV6-6, the J call TRBJ1-1; checking the TCRdb D call of TRBD1 is not possible without DNA. The V gene's germline CDR1 is MNHNY and CDR2 SVGAGI (reference sequence). The CDR3 is 15 amino acids. The CDR3 reads CASSLLTGRNTEAFF.

The rearrangement links TRBV7-9 to TRBJ1-2; the TCRdb D gene call, TRBD1, has no DNA to confirm it. CDR1 and CDR2 from the germline V gene are SEHNR and FQNEAQ (reference sequence). The CDR3 covers 15 residues. CDR3 amino acids: CASSSTTEPNYGYTF.

CDR3 residues: CASSTGDRGKDTEAFF. The chain employs TRBV7-6 and TRBJ1-1; the D call from TCRdb, TRBD1, cannot be confirmed without DNA. Germline loops: CDR1 SGHVS, CDR2 FNYEAQ. This CDR3 is built from 16 residues.

The chain links TRBV21-1 to TRBJ1-4. TRBV21-1 is noted as a pseudogene. There are 16 residues in the CDR3. CDR3 sequence reads: CASSKDSNRISEKLFF.

The V and J genes are TRBV2 and TRBJ1-5; the TRBD1 assignment by TCRdb is unverifiable without DNA. Germline values: CDR1 SNHLY, CDR2 FYNNEI. The CDR3 totals 14 residues. CDR3 region: CASSAIGGNQPQHF.

V gene TRBV5-1 combines with J gene TRBJ2-7; the D call from TCRdb, TRBD1, cannot be confirmed without DNA. The CDR3 is 13 residues long. Germline assignment: CDR1 SGHRS and CDR2 YFSETQ. The CDR3 sequence is CASSLEGGYEQYF.

This chain links TRBV5-1 with TRBJ1-1. The germline V gene encodes CDR1 SGHRS and CDR2 YFSETQ. The CDR3 is 13 residues long. Here the CDR3 reads CASRLGYGTEAFF. Full variable domain (outside the CDR3, taken from reference TRBV5-1 and TRBJ1-1): KAGVTQTPRYLIKTRGQQVTLSCSPISGHRSVSWYQQTPGQGLQFLFEYFSETQRNKGNFPGRFSGRQFSNSRSEMNVSTLELGDSALYLCASRLGYGTEAFFGQGTRLTVV.

The rearrangement links TRBV12-3 or TRBV12-4 to TRBJ1-1; the TRBD1 assignment by TCRdb is unverifiable without DNA. This CDR3 has 14 residues. CDR3 loop: CASSPATFLAEAFF.

This chain connects TRBV7-9 to TRBJ2-3. Germline V gene lookup returns CDR1 SEHNR and CDR2 FQNEAQ (reference sequence). The CDR3 spans 17 residues. The CDR3 region is CASSPWLGLEGPDTQYF.

The chain carries TRBV24-1 and TRBJ2-1; TCRdb's D call of TRBD1 is untestable without DNA. The CDR3 loop spans 13 amino acids. Germline V gene sequence: CDR1 KGHDR, CDR2 SFDVKD. The CDR3 loop is CATSDRDSSEQFF.